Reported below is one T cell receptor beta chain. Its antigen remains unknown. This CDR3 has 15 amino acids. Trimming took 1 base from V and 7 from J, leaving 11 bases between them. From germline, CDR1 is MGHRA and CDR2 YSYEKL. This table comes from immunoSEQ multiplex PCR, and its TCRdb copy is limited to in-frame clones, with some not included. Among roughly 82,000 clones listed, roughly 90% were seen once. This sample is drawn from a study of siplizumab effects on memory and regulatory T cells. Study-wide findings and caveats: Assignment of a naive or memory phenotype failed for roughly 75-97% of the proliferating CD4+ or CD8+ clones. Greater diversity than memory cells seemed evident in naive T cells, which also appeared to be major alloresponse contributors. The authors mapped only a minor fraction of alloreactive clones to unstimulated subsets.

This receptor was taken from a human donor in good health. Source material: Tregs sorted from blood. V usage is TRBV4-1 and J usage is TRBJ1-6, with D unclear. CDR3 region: CASSQGRRENSPLHF. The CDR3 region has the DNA TGCGCCAGCAGCCAAGGTAGACGGGAGAATTCACCCCTCCACTTT.